This TCR beta chain was sequenced during a study of Ad26.COV2.S vaccination and SARS-CoV-2 variants. Turning to the study itself: Doses of Ad26.COV2.S were injected into muscle once or twice, 56 days apart.

Study outcomes and limitations: Whether participants received vaccine or placebo, their non-spike TCR breadth was similar.

Described treatment: over 15 received Ad26.COV2.S at low or high dose, single or two shots; roughly five received placebo; per-sample allocation not given. Samples analyzed were those drawn on day 63 after the first vaccine or placebo injection. An adult of 18-55 years in Boston served as donor. Assay: immunoSEQ multiplex PCR; the TCRdb copy retains only in-frame clones and omits some. The table has roughly 450,000 clones, about 93% seen once. The CDR3 is 14 residues long. Germline lookup yields CDR1 SGHAT and CDR2 FQNNGV. V was pared by 4 bases and J by 1 base, with 10 bases between. Comments on this clone: What it recognizes is unknown.

This TCR came from a person aged 18 to 65 who received the Ad26.COV2.S COVID-19 vaccine or a placebo. V usage is TRBV11-2 and J usage is TRBJ1-1, with D hard to call. This specimen consisted of peripheral blood, obtained in a trial of Ad26.COV2.S vaccine versus placebo. The CDR3 DNA reads as TGTGCCAGCAGCTGGGGAAGGCAGAACACTGAAGCTTTCTTT. Protein sequence: CASSWGRQNTEAFF.